Below, 14 T cell receptor beta chains from the same sample are listed, as sequenced in a study of cytomegalovirus exposure and HLA in healthy donors. Produced via immunoSEQ multiplex PCR; TCRdb's table is partial and in-frame only. This table holds approximately 120,000 clones, roughly 86% found once. Specimen: PBMCs. These receptors were obtained from a young woman in good health and CMV-seronegative.

The chain employs TRBV6-5 and TRBJ2-5; 9 positions match TRBD1. From germline, CDR1 is MNHEY and CDR2 SVGAGI. The V gene end was trimmed by 5 bases and the J gene end by 9 bases; junction bases not matched to a gene: 4. This CDR3 has 12 residues. The CDR3 coding sequence is TGTGCCAGCAGTGAATACAGGGGGCCCCAGTACTTC. Its translation is CASSEYRGPQYF.

The V call is TRBV15, the J call TRBJ2-1; D remains unclear. V lost 6 bases and J 5 bases, leaving 11 bases between the germline ends. CDR3 length equals 13 residues. Germline CDR1 and CDR2: LNHNV and YYDKDF (reference sequence). DNA of the CDR3: TGTGCCACCAGTCCCCCGGAGAACAATGAGCAGTTCTTC. This gives the protein CATSPPENNEQFF.

The chain recombines TRBV27 with TRBJ2-2; D not resolved. Trimming pared 0 bases from V and 5 bases from J, leaving 7 bases between. The CDR3 has 14 amino acids. The germline CDR1 and CDR2 sequences are MNHEY and SMNVEV (reference sequence). The CDR3 sequence is CASSLSAETGELFF. CDR3 DNA sequence: TGTGCCAGCAGTTTATCGGCGGAGACCGGGGAGCTGTTTTTT.

The chain uses TRBV5-6 and TRBJ1-1, with 8 positions matching TRBD1. The CDR3 has 14 amino acids. Trimming cost V 3 bases and J 1 base; bases outside gene matches: 2. Germline assignment: CDR1 SGHDT and CDR2 YYEEEE. CDR3 in amino acids: CASSSGQANTEAFF. CDR3 DNA: TGTGCCAGCAGCTCGGGACAGGCGAACACTGAAGCTTTCTTT.

This chain joins TRBV5-5 and TRBJ2-7, with a tentative D call TRBD2 (5 bases). Germline lookup yields CDR1 SGHKS and CDR2 YYEKEE (reference sequence). The ends were cut back, 2 bases at V and 2 bases at J, with 8 bases in the middle. This CDR3 has 13 residues. Written as DNA, the CDR3 is TGTGCCAGCAGCTTTTTCGGGGCCTACGAGCAGTACTTC. Translated, it gives CASSFFGAYEQYF.

This clone was detected many times. The rearrangement links TRBV7-3 to TRBJ2-7; perhaps TRBD2 as D (6 bases). Germline values: CDR1 SGHTA, CDR2 FQGTGA. The CDR3 is made up of 13 amino acids. Trimming left V 2 bases short and J 3 bases short, with 8 bases between. The CDR3 region is CASSLRDFYEQYF. The DNA for the CDR3 is TGTGCCAGCAGCTTACGGGACTTCTACGAGCAGTACTTC.

This chain links TRBV4-3 with TRBJ1-2, with D tentatively TRBD1 (6 bases). Trimming took off 0 bases at V and 0 bases at J, with 11 bases between the two ends. The CDR3 runs 16 residues. The germline V gene encodes CDR1 LGHNA and CDR2 YSLEER. The CDR3 loop reads CASSQDGGAPNYGYTF. CDR3 sequence (DNA): TGCGCCAGCAGCCAAGATGGGGGGGCGCCTAACTATGGCTACACCTTC.

In DNA, the CDR3 is TGTGCCAGCAGTGAATTTATAGGGGTATCAGGGAACTATGGCTACACCTTC. This codes for CASSEFIGVSGNYGYTF. This chain uses TRBV6-1 with TRBJ1-2, with D perhaps TRBD1 (5 bases). V shed 2 bases and J shed 2 bases, with 18 bases lying between them. This CDR3 is 17 amino acids long. Germline CDR1 is MNHNS and CDR2 is SASEGT.

The V call is TRBV11-3, the J call TRBJ2-2; 10 bases fit TRBD2. The CDR3 extends over 15 amino acids. CDR1 and CDR2 from the germline V gene are SGHNT and YENEEA. The V gene end was trimmed by 4 bases and the J gene end by 6 bases; junction bases not matched to a gene: 5. CDR3 sequence reads: CASSSSGGSAGELFF. CDR3 nucleotides: TGTGCCAGCAGCTCTAGCGGGGGCTCAGCCGGGGAGCTGTTTTTT.

The genes are TRBV6-5 and TRBJ2-2; the D gene is possibly TRBD2 (5 bases). Trimming stripped 6 bases from V and 8 bases from J, with 13 bases between. CDR3 size: 13 residues. Germline V lookup: CDR1 MNHEY, CDR2 SVGAGI. Here the CDR3 reads CASRERGSGELFF. For the CDR3, the DNA is TGTGCCAGCAGAGAACGCGGGTCTGGGGAGCTGTTTTTT.

The genes are TRBV5-5 and TRBJ1-1; D gene unclear. V lost 3 bases and J 0 bases, leaving 12 bases between the germline ends. The CDR3 covers 15 residues. In germline, CDR1 is SGHKS, CDR2 YYEKEE (reference sequence). DNA for the CDR3: TGTGCCAGCAGCTCCCATCAGATTATGAACACTGAAGCTTTCTTT. It codes for CASSSHQIMNTEAFF.

This clone occurred a few times. The CDR3 reads CASSGQGTSPLHF. The DNA for the CDR3 is TGTGCCAGCAGCGGACAGGGAACCTCACCCCTCCACTTT. This rearrangement joins TRBV6-5 to TRBJ1-6; 8 bases match TRBD1. This CDR3 has 13 residues. J lost 10 bases, V lost 6 bases, and 5 bases had no gene match. Germline V gene sequence: CDR1 MNHEY, CDR2 SVGAGI.

The V call is TRBV4-3, the J call TRBJ2-1; D is possibly TRBD1 (7 bases). Per the germline V gene, CDR1 is LGHNA and CDR2 is YSLEER. V lost 2 bases and J lost 5, with 34 bases in between. There are 22 residues in the CDR3. CDR3 bases: TGCGCCAGCAGCCAACACCTGCGGGGCCGGGACAGTTTTTTCTTAGCGAACAATGAGCAGTTCTTC. Translation: CASSQHLRGRDSFFLANNEQFF.

The chain combines TRBV27 with TRBJ1-2; the D is unclear. The CDR3 runs 13 residues. Germline CDR1 MNHEY, CDR2 SMNVEV (reference sequence). Trimming stripped 4 bases from V and 2 bases from J, with 8 bases between. CDR3 coding DNA: TGTGCCAGCAGTTCACAGTCCAACTATGGCTACACCTTC. Residues: CASSSQSNYGYTF.